This T cell receptor beta chain was captured by sequencing in a study of blood T cell repertoires in COVID-19. For the study at large: Acute and convalescent COVID-19 specimens originated in the United States, Italy and Spain.

Assay used: immunoSEQ multiplex PCR; TCRdb lists only in-frame clones, some missing. The sample has some 320,000 clones, roughly nine tenths seen once; the top ten hold around 2.6%. This CDR3 spans 15 amino acids. Germline loops: CDR1 SGHTA, CDR2 FQGTGA. V was clipped by 1 base and J by 9 bases, with 16 bases between them. The cohort comprised adults aged 18 to 89 years residing in around 25 US areas. Donors of Cohort 3 who recovered were those that had two negative PCRs, clearance, or symptom resolution. This receptor was obtained from a man aged 55 to 69 who had recovered from COVID-19. The J gene is TRBJ2-1, the V gene TRBV7-3; weak D call: TRBD2 (6 bases). Sequencing input: PBMCs or T cells enriched from blood (not recorded which). The CDR3 here is CASSLMVAGLGEQFF. DNA for the CDR3: TGTGCCAGCAGCTTAATGGTGGCGGGGTTGGGTGAGCAGTTCTTC.